This TCR beta chain comes out of a study of technical replicates of blood from several donors. The CDR3 is 15 amino acids. Germline V CDR1 and CDR2: SEHNR, FQNEAQ (reference sequence). V lost 0 bases and J 4 bases, leaving 12 bases between the germline ends. The data were produced by immunoSEQ multiplex PCR, yet TCRdb's version contains in-frame clones alone and is incomplete. The sample shows roughly 100,000 clones, approximately 95% of them seen only once. The sample was T cells isolated from PBMCs. The sequence was obtained from a human donor in good health. The chain links TRBV7-9 to TRBJ2-5, with D unresolved. The CDR3 bases are TGTGCCAGCAGCTTAGCAGGAGCTCGGGTAGAGACCCAGTACTTC. Its translation: CASSLAGARVETQYF.